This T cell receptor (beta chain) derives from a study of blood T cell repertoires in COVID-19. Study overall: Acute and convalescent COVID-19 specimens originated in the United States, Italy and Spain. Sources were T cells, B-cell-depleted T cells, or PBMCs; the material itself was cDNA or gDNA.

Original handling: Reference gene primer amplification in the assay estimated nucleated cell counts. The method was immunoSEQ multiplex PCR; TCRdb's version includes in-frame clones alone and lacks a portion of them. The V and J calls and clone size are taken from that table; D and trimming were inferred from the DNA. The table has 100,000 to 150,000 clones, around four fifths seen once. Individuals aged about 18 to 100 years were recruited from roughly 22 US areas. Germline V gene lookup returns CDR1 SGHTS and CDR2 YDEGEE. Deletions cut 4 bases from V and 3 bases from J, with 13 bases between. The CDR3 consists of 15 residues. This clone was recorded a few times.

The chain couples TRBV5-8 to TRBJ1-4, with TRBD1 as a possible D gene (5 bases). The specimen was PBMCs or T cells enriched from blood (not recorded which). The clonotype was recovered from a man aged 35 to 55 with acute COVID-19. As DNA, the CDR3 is TGTGCCAGCAGCCCCCGGGCAGGGTCTAATGAAAAACTGTTTTTT. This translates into CASSPRAGSNEKLFF.